Below, 17 T cell receptor beta chains from the same sample are listed, as sequenced in a study of shared clonotypes between healthy human individuals. Profiling relied on immunoSEQ multiplex PCR, and the TCRdb table lists in-frame clones only, not all of them. The sample includes 950,000 to 1,300,000 clones, about 75% seen only once; the top ten take about 1.5%. The sequenced material came from memory CD4+ T cells sorted from blood. Subset of the sample: CD45RA-negative fraction. These TCRs come from a man in his late teens or twenties in good health.

This rearrangement joins TRBV27 to TRBJ2-3, with TRBD2 matching 10 bases. The germline V gene has CDR1 MNHEY and CDR2 SMNVEV (reference sequence). This CDR3 is 17 amino acids long. Losses at the gene ends were 2 bases for V and 3 bases for J; bases not matched to a gene: 8. The CDR3 spells CASSLGASGSPTDTQYF. In nucleotides, the CDR3 is TGTGCCAGCAGTTTAGGGGCTAGCGGGAGTCCTACAGATACGCAGTATTTT.

This rearrangement joins TRBV6-5 to TRBJ1-6; 8 positions match TRBD1. In germline, CDR1 is MNHEY, CDR2 SVGAGI. Trimming took 5 bases from V and 9 from J; bases not matched to a gene: 9. This CDR3 is 15 amino acids long. Here the CDR3 reads CASSVDRAIGSPLHF. CDR3 coding DNA: TGTGCCAGCAGTGTGGACAGGGCCATTGGTTCACCCCTCCACTTT.

The J gene is TRBJ2-3, the V gene TRBV29-1; D remains ambiguous. The CDR3 has 13 residues. Germline V gene lookup returns CDR1 SQVTM and CDR2 ANQGSEA. V was cut by 3 bases and J by 3 bases, with 10 bases left in between. CDR3 nucleotide sequence: TGCAGCGTTGAGCCCCCCCGAACAGATACGCAGTATTTT. This encodes CSVEPPRTDTQYF.

This sequence joins TRBV5-6 and TRBJ2-3; D is perhaps TRBD1 or TRBD2 (5 bases each). CDR1 SGHDT and CDR2 YYEEEE come from the germline V gene. This CDR3 has 15 amino acids. Trimming cost V 0 bases and J 4 bases, with 12 bases left between them. CDR3 sequence (DNA): TGTGCCAGCAGCTTGGAGTACGGGGCAGCAGATACGCAGTATTTT. This sequence encodes CASSLEYGAADTQYF.

The rearrangement uses TRBV6-1 and TRBJ1-5, with 9 bases that match TRBD1. The V segment lost 4 bases and the J segment 7 bases; nucleotides outside the gene matches: 8. The CDR3 is 15 amino acids. CDR1 and CDR2 (germline): MNHNS, SASEGT. As DNA, the CDR3 is TGTGCCAGCAGTGGAGGGACAGGGCTCTACCAGCCCCAGCATTTT. Translation: CASSGGTGLYQPQHF.

This sequence joins TRBV19 and TRBJ2-2; D is uncertain. The CDR3 sequence is 13 residues long. Between the trimmed V and J ends, which lost 7 bases and 1 base, there was a span of 7 bases. Germline V CDR1 and CDR2: LNHDA, SQIVND (reference sequence). Written as DNA, the CDR3 is TGTGCCAGTAACAGAAAGAACACCGGGGAGCTGTTTTTT. Protein product: CASNRKNTGELFF.

The chain joins TRBV5-1 to TRBJ2-3, with TRBD2 matching 12 bases. Germline CDR1 and CDR2: SGHRS and YFSETQ. With 4 bases clipped from V and 5 bases from J, the junction kept 8 bases outside the gene matches. CDR3 size: 16 residues. CDR3 nucleotide sequence: TGCGCCAGCAGCGGAACTAGCGGGGGGCGGGAAGATACGCAGTATTTT. This codes for CASSGTSGGREDTQYF.

This sequence joins TRBV7-3 and TRBJ2-3; 10 nucleotides align to TRBD2. The CDR3 contains 17 residues. Germline V gene data show CDR1 as SGHTA and CDR2 as FQGTGA. V was clipped by 5 bases and J by 2 bases; unmatched bases: 10. CDR3 coding DNA: TGTGCCAGCAGCCCTCTCTCTAGCGGGGGTTCCACAGATACGCAGTATTTT. This sequence encodes CASSPLSSGGSTDTQYF.

The chain has TRBV11-2 and TRBJ1-1, with 7 bases lining up with TRBD1. CDR1 is SGHAT, CDR2 FQNNGV, per germline. J gave up 10 bases and V 5 bases, and 10 bases lay outside the gene matches. The CDR3 has 13 amino acids. The CDR3 reads CASSILQGRGAFF. DNA of the CDR3: TGTGCCAGCAGCATACTACAGGGGCGAGGAGCTTTCTTT.

The chain employs TRBV6-6 and TRBJ2-2, with D perhaps being TRBD1 or TRBD2 (5 bases each). The germline gives CDR1 MNHNY, CDR2 SVGAGI (reference sequence). The CDR3 sequence is 14 residues long. Trimming pared 6 bases from V and 6 bases from J, leaving 14 bases between. The CDR3 spells CASRTGTTAGELFF. In nucleotides, the CDR3 is TGTGCCAGCAGAACCGGGACGACGGCCGGGGAGCTGTTTTTT.

This chain connects TRBV11-3 to TRBJ2-3, with D perhaps matching TRBD2 (5 bases). The CDR3 is 13 residues long. Trimming cost V 4 bases and J 3 bases, with 8 bases left between them. Per the germline V gene, CDR1 is SGHNT and CDR2 is YENEEA. CDR3: CASSSRGTDTQYF. DNA of the CDR3: TGTGCCAGCAGCTCGAGAGGGACAGATACGCAGTATTTT.

Comments on this clone: One junction end does not reproduce the germline sequence, and a read error may be involved. The V and J genes are TRBV7-9 and TRBJ2-1; 9 bases agree with TRBD2. Germline V gene lookup returns CDR1 SEHNR and CDR2 FQNEAQ (reference sequence). The CDR3 loop spans 14 amino acids. CDR3 protein: CASRLAGEYNEQFF. The CDR3 DNA sequence: TGTGCCAGCAGATTAGCGGGAGAGTACAATGAGCAGTTCTTC. Looking up the rest from reference TRBV7-9 and TRBJ2-1 gives the full variable domain: DTGVSQNPRHKITKRGQNVTFRCDPISEHNRLYWYRQTLGQGPEFLTYFQNEAQLEKSRLLSDRFSAERPKGSFSTLEIQRTEQGDSAMYLCASRLAGEYNEQFFGPGTRLTVL.

The chain links TRBV27 to TRBJ2-7, with TRBD1 identical over 10 bases. Losses at the gene ends were 10 bases for V and 6 bases for J; bases not matched to a gene: 9. The CDR3 consists of 13 residues. Germline V lookup: CDR1 MNHEY, CDR2 SMNVEV (reference sequence). CDR3 nucleotide sequence: TGTGCCACCTGGGTGACAGGGGGCGGCGAGCAGTACTTC. Its protein is CATWVTGGGEQYF.

In this sample, this clone turned up once. J is TRBJ2-7 and V is TRBV11-2, with D tentatively TRBD1 (5 bases). The CDR3 runs to 12 residues. From germline, CDR1 is SGHAT and CDR2 FQNNGV. V gave up 5 bases and J gave up 7 bases, with 12 bases separating them. The CDR3 region has the DNA TGTGCCAGCAGCCTCAGGGTTGGAGAGCAGTACTTC. Its translation is CASSLRVGEQYF.

CDR3 loop: CATSRAQGYTEAFF. CDR3 in DNA: TGTGCCACCAGCAGAGCCCAGGGGTACACTGAAGCTTTCTTT. This chain connects TRBV15 to TRBJ1-1; D is perhaps TRBD1 (6 bases). V dropped 1 base and J dropped 3 bases, with 9 bases sitting between them. Germline V gene lookup returns CDR1 LNHNV and CDR2 YYDKDF (reference sequence). The CDR3 contains 14 residues.

This chain joins TRBV11-2 and TRBJ1-4; D is undetermined. The CDR3 contains 13 residues. The V gene lost 3 bases and the J gene lost 8 bases, with 10 bases spanning the gap. Germline loops: CDR1 SGHAT, CDR2 FQNNGV. The CDR3 bases are TGTGCCAGCAGCTTTTCGGGAGTAGAAAAACTGTTTTTT. This sequence encodes CASSFSGVEKLFF.

The chain uses TRBV28 and TRBJ2-5, with D possibly TRBD1 on 5 matching bases. The CDR3 consists of 11 residues. From germline, CDR1 is MDHEN and CDR2 SYDVKM. The V gene lost 3 bases and the J gene lost 8 bases, with 7 bases spanning the gap. CDR3 residues: CASSLGRTQYF. CDR3 nucleotides: TGTGCCAGCAGTTTGGGGCGCACCCAGTACTTC.